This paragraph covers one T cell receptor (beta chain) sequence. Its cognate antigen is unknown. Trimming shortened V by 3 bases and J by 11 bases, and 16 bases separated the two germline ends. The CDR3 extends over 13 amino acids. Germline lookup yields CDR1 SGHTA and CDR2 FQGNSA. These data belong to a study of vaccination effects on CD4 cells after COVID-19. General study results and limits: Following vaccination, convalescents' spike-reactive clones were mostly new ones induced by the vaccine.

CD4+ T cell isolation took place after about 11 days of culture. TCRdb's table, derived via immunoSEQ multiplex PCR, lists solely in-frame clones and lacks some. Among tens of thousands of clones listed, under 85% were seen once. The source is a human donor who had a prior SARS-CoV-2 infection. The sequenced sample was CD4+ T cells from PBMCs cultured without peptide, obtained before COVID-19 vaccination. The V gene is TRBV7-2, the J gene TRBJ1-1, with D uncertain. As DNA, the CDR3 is TGTGCCAGCAGCTTCTCCCCTGAGTTGTCTGCTTTCTTT. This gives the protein CASSFSPELSAFF.